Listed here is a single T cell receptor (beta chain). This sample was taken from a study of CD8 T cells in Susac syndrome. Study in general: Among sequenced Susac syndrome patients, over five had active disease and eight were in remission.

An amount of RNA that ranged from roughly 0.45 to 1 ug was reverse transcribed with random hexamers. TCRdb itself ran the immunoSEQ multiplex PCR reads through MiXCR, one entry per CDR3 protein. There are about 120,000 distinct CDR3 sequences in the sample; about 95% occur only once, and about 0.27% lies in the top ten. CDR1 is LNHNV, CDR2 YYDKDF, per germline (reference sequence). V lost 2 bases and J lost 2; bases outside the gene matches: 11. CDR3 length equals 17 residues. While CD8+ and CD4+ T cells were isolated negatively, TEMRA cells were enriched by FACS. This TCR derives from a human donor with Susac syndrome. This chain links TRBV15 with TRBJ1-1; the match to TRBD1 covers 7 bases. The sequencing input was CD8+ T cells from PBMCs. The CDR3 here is CATSRLGPGQPNTEAFF. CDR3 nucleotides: TGTGCCACCAGCAGACTGGGCCCGGGACAGCCAAACACTGAAGCTTTCTTT.